Sequencing of this T cell receptor beta chain was carried out in a study of shared clonotypes between healthy human individuals. TCRdb's table, derived via immunoSEQ multiplex PCR, lists solely in-frame clones and lacks some. Among about 2.1 million clones listed, over 85% were seen once. V lost 6 bases and J 0 bases, leaving 8 bases between the germline ends. CDR1 SQVTM and CDR2 ANQGSEA come from the germline V gene. CDR3 length: 13 amino acids. As for this clone: The same CDR3 also results from other DNA sequences found in this sample.

Terminally differentiated effector memory CD45RA+ cells were left out of the naive CD8 fraction, which was CD45RO-negative and positively selected for CCR7. The chain recombines TRBV29-1 with TRBJ2-2; no firm D call. Sequencing was performed on naive CD8+ T cells from PBMCs. This TCR was sampled from a man aged 18 to 29 in good health. Some clones in this sample may be carry-over from other donors' samples. CDR3 sequence: CSVVLANTGELFF. The CDR3 region has the DNA TGCAGCGTGGTATTAGCGAACACCGGGGAGCTGTTTTTT.